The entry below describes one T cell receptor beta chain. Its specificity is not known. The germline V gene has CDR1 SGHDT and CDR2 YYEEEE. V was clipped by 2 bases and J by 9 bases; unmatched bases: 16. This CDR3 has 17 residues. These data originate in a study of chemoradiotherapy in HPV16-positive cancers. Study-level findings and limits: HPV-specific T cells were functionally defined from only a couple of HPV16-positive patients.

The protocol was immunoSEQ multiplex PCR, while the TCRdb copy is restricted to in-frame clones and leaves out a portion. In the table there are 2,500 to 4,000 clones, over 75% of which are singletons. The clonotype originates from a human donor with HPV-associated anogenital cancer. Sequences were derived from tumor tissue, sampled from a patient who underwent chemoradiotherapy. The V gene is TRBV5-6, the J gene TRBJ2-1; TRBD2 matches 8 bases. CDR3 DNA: TGTGCCAGCAGCTTCGGTTGGGGACTAGGGGTAGGGGGTGAGCAGTTCTTC. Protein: CASSFGWGLGVGGEQFF.